This T cell receptor beta chain was documented in a study of blood T cell repertoires in COVID-19. Repertoires were generated with immunoSEQ multiplex PCR, while TCRdb's copy carries only in-frame clones and drops some. The repertoire includes 220,000 or so clones, about 90% of them detected once, and about 16% sits in the top ten. The table lists this clone with a count of one. Germline V lookup: CDR1 SGHNT, CDR2 YYREEE (reference sequence). CDR3 length equals 14 residues. V was pared by 0 bases and J by 3 bases, with 7 bases between. This clonotype was sampled from a man aged 25-45 years who had been exposed to COVID-19. V usage is TRBV5-4 and J usage is TRBJ2-1; D call uncertain. The sequenced sample consisted of PBMCs or T cells enriched from blood (not recorded which). CDR3 amino acids: CASSLDSSYNEQFF. CDR3 nucleotides: TGTGCCAGCAGCTTGGATAGTAGCTACAATGAGCAGTTCTTC. The full variable domain, in which reference TRBV5-4 and TRBJ2-1 provide the parts outside the CDR3, is ETGVTQSPTHLIKTRGQQVTLRCSSQSGHNTVSWYQQALGQGPQFIFQYYREEENGRGNFPPRFSGLQFPNYSSELNVNALELDDSALYLCASSLDSSYNEQFFGPGTRLTVL.